This TCR beta chain was found in a study of T cells in Graves' hyperthyroidism and ophthalmopathy. Amplification of TCR beta CDR3 regions used RNA as the template. An initial round of RT-PCR targeting the TCR CDR3 relied on the HTBI primer set. One entry per CDR3 protein, called by TCRdb with MiXCR from the multiplex PCR reads. The data contain under 500,000 distinct CDR3 sequences, over 13% of them singletons. CDR1 and CDR2 from the germline V gene are SGHRS and YFSETQ. The CDR3 is 12 amino acids. The V and J ends lost 0 bases and 11 bases respectively, with 11 bases between them. Study observations and caveats: The authors' 13 V-J model separated ophthalmopathy from stable hyperthyroidism. Most expanded thyroid clonotypes above 0.001 recurred in blood.

At least ten counts were recorded for this clonotype. Its target is unknown. Thyroid ultrasound and orbital computed tomography, with clinical symptoms and serum thyroxine and TRAb, informed diagnoses. Cells are PBMCs isolated from around 9.4 ml of fresh blood. Source material: blood. This receptor was taken from a man aged 50 or older with Graves' ophthalmopathy. This chain joins TRBV5-1 and TRBJ1-1, with a weak D call TRBD1 (5 bases). As DNA, the CDR3 is TGCGCCAGCAGCTTGGCGGGGGTTGCGGCTTTCTTT. Translated: CASSLAGVAAFF. The whole variable domain, filled in from reference TRBV5-1 and TRBJ1-1, reads KAGVTQTPRYLIKTRGQQVTLSCSPISGHRSVSWYQQTPGQGLQFLFEYFSETQRNKGNFPGRFSGRQFSNSRSEMNVSTLELGDSALYLCASSLAGVAAFFGQGTRLTVV.